Listed here is a single T cell receptor (beta chain). What it recognizes is unknown. In the PCR, 60 Vbeta and 13 Jbeta primers were used. Method: immunoSEQ multiplex PCR; TCRdb's copy keeps in-frame clones and lacks some. Recorded for this sample: 90,000 to 130,000 clones. The data originate from a study of cytomegalovirus exposure and HLA in healthy donors. V shed 7 bases and J 4 bases; nucleotides not matched to a gene: 7. CDR3 length: 14 residues. Germline CDR1 is MNHEY and CDR2 is SVGAGI. Regarding the study as a whole: A later analysis reported that several of the most significant clusters appeared to be linked to common viral pathogens, among them Epstein-Barr virus. Compared with the roughly 700-donor mean, an Asian-associated ancestry cluster reportedly had fewer N-insertions, according to a later analysis.

The sequencing sample was made of PBMCs. The sequence was collected from a man aged 25 to 45 in good health and CMV-seronegative. The V and J genes are TRBV6-5 and TRBJ1-1; TRBD1 agrees at 9 bases. The CDR3 region has the DNA TGTGCCAGCAACTTGGACAGGGGCGGCACTGAAGCTTTCTTT. This codes for CASNLDRGGTEAFF.